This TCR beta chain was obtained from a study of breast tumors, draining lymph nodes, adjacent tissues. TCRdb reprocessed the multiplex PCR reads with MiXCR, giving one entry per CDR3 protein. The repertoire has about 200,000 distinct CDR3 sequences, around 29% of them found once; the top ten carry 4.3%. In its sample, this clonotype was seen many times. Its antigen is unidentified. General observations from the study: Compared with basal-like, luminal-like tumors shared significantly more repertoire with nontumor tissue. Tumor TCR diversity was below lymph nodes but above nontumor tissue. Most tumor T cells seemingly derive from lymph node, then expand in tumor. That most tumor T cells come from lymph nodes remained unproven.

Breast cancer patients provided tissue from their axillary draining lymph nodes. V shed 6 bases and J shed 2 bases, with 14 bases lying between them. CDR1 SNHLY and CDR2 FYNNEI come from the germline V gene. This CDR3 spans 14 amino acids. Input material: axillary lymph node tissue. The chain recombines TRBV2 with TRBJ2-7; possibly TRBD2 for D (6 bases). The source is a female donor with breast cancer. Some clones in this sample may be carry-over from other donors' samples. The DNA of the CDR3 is TGTGCCAGCAGGTTAGCGGAAGCCCCCTACGAGCAGTACTTC. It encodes CASRLAEAPYEQYF.